This T cell receptor beta chain was captured by sequencing in a study of CD8 T cells in Susac syndrome. It was negative isolation that provided the CD8+ and CD4+ T cells, whereas TEMRA cells were enriched by FACS. Germline CDR1 DFQATT, CDR2 SNEGSKA (reference sequence). The ends were cut back, 6 bases at V and 8 bases at J, with 13 bases in the middle. This CDR3 has 11 amino acids. A single count supports this clonotype. Reverse transcription of roughly 0.5 to 1 ug RNA used random hexamers. TCR beta CDR3 was amplified by immunoSEQ covering 54 Vbeta and 13 Jbeta. TCRdb re-called the immunoSEQ multiplex PCR reads with MiXCR, one entry per CDR3 protein. This sample has some 63,000 distinct CDR3 sequences, with 85% to 95% found just once.

The source is a human donor with multiple sclerosis. V usage is TRBV20-1 and J usage is TRBJ1-2; D ambiguous. Material for sequencing was CD8+ T cells from PBMCs. The CDR3 protein is CSASGSGGYTF. CDR3 nucleotides: TGCAGTGCAAGCGGCTCGGGGGGCTACACCTTC.